The 21 T cell receptor beta chains below come from one sample, sequenced in a study of cytomegalovirus exposure and HLA in healthy donors. The PCR made use of 60 Vbeta and 13 Jbeta primers. The table came from immunoSEQ multiplex PCR; TCRdb's copy has only in-frame clones and leaves some out. The sample shows 150,000 to 200,000 clones, approximately 82% of them seen only once. The material sequenced was PBMCs. The receptors here all came from a man in his forties in good health and CMV-seropositive.

The chain joins TRBV9 to TRBJ2-7, with a tentative D call TRBD1 (6 bases). The CDR3 is 15 residues long. Deletions cut 1 base from V and 1 base from J, with 12 bases between. From germline, CDR1 is SGDLS and CDR2 YYNGEE. CDR3 DNA: TGTGCCAGCAGCGTAACCGGGACACTTTCCTACGAGCAGTACTTC. It translates to CASSVTGTLSYEQYF.

This clone was seen just once. This chain joins TRBV30 and TRBJ1-1, with TRBD1 matching over 8 bases. Unmatched junction bases numbered 6, after V lost 3 bases and J lost 3 bases. The CDR3 has 14 residues. Germline V lookup: CDR1 GTSNPN, CDR2 SVGIG (reference sequence). The CDR3 region is CAWSGQGGYTEAFF. CDR3 DNA: TGTGCCTGGAGCGGACAGGGAGGGTACACTGAAGCTTTCTTT.

The rearrangement joins TRBV11-2 to TRBJ2-5; no reliable D call. The CDR3 length is 15 residues. V lost 0 bases, J lost 3 bases, and 11 bases lay in between. Germline CDR1 reads SGHAT; CDR2 reads FQNNGV. CDR3 loop: CASSLEFGTKETQYF. CDR3 nucleotide sequence: TGTGCCAGCAGCTTAGAATTCGGTACGAAAGAGACCCAGTACTTC. Full variable domain (outside the CDR3, taken from reference TRBV11-2 and TRBJ2-5): EAGVAQSPRYKIIEKRQSVAFWCNPISGHATLYWYQQILGQGPKLLIQFQNNGVVDDSQLPKDRFSAERLKGVDSTLKIQPAKLEDSAVYLCASSLEFGTKETQYFGPGTRLLVL.

This sequence joins TRBV28 and TRBJ2-5, with D maybe TRBD2 (6 bases). Trimming removed 6 bases from V and 2 bases from J, with 16 bases in between. The CDR3 runs to 15 residues. The germline V gene encodes CDR1 MDHEN and CDR2 SYDVKM. DNA of the CDR3: TGTGCCAGCAGCCTTCCGGGACTCAGACAAGAGACCCAGTACTTC. This sequence encodes CASSLPGLRQETQYF.

This chain uses TRBV28 with TRBJ1-1; maybe TRBD1 (5 bases). The germline V gene encodes CDR1 MDHEN and CDR2 SYDVKM. With 6 bases removed from V and 2 bases from J, the gap between germline ends came to 10 bases. The CDR3 is 13 amino acids. The CDR3 nucleotides read TGTGCCAGCAGAACGGGGGGAAACACTGAAGCTTTCTTT. Translated: CASRTGGNTEAFF.

The J gene is TRBJ2-7, the V gene TRBV5-6; 10 bases agree with TRBD1. This CDR3 spans 17 amino acids. The V gene end was trimmed by 5 bases and the J gene end by 6 bases; junction bases not matched to a gene: 17. CDR1 is SGHDT and CDR2 is YYEEEE in the germline V gene. The CDR3 is CASSPRQGAGGGSEQYF. CDR3 sequence (DNA): TGTGCCAGCAGTCCTAGACAGGGGGCTGGGGGAGGAAGCGAGCAGTACTTC.

In this sample, this clone turned up once. The V and J genes are TRBV6-5 and TRBJ2-7; TRBD2 matches at 7 bases. Per germline, CDR1 MNHEY and CDR2 SVGAGI. The CDR3 contains 13 residues. V dropped 6 bases and J dropped 0; count of bases not matched to a gene: 2. CDR3 nucleotides: TGTGCCAGCAGGGGGGGGTCCTCCTACGAGCAGTACTTC. Protein sequence: CASRGGSSYEQYF.

The chain carries TRBV10-3 and TRBJ1-5, with D possibly TRBD1 on 5 matching bases. Germline-derived CDR1 and CDR2 are ENHRY and SYGVKD. V was pared by 3 bases and J by 2 bases, with 17 bases between. The CDR3 extends over 17 amino acids. The CDR3 DNA follows: TGTGCCATCAGTGAACGAGGGAGGGAAGGGGGCAATCAGCCCCAGCATTTT. It encodes CAISERGREGGNQPQHF.

The chain is built from TRBV4-3 and TRBJ2-3, with TRBD1 as a possible D gene (8 bases). The CDR3 has 15 amino acids. Deletions cut 0 bases from V and 5 bases from J, with 12 bases between. Germline loops: CDR1 LGHNA, CDR2 YSLEER. CDR3 DNA: TGCGCCAGCAGCCAAGATACAGGGGGGGGAGATACGCAGTATTTT. Protein sequence: CASSQDTGGGDTQYF.

The chain links TRBV6-5 to TRBJ2-3; no clear D gene. Germline values: CDR1 MNHEY, CDR2 SVGAGI. The CDR3 loop spans 15 amino acids. Trimming took off 0 bases at V and 0 bases at J, with 7 bases between the two ends. The CDR3: CASSYSFQSTDTQYF. CDR3 sequence (DNA): TGTGCCAGCAGTTACTCGTTTCAGAGCACAGATACGCAGTATTTT.

This clone was found a few times. This sequence joins TRBV6-4 and TRBJ1-2; D gene ambiguous. V lost 3 bases, J lost 8 bases, and 16 bases lay in between. Germline loops: CDR1 MRHNA, CDR2 SNTAGT. This CDR3 has 14 amino acids. CDR3 sequence reads: CASSEFGGGEGYTF. The CDR3 nucleotides read TGTGCCAGCAGTGAATTTGGCGGTGGCGAGGGCTACACCTTC.

The chain links TRBV14 to TRBJ1-2, with 7 bases fitting TRBD1. V shed 0 bases, J shed 8 bases, and the junction held 12 bases outside the gene matches. Germline V CDR1 and CDR2: SGHDN, FVKESK. This CDR3 is built from 16 residues. The chain's CDR3 is CASSQDRGGTGEGYTF. In nucleotides, the CDR3 is TGTGCCAGCAGCCAAGATCGGGGCGGTACAGGGGAAGGCTACACCTTC.

The V gene is TRBV14, the J gene TRBJ1-5; TRBD1 is a possible D gene (5 bases). Trimming took off 2 bases at V and 2 bases at J, with 31 bases between the two ends. Germline V gene sequence: CDR1 SGHDN, CDR2 FVKESK. The CDR3 consists of 22 residues. Here the CDR3 reads CASSQHSPGKKLQIAGNQPQHF. Here the CDR3 DNA reads TGTGCCAGCAGCCAACATTCTCCAGGGAAGAAGCTGCAGATAGCCGGCAATCAGCCCCAGCATTTT.

The chain couples TRBV10-2 to TRBJ1-5; weak D call: TRBD1 (6 bases). V was pared by 0 bases and J by 5 bases, with 11 bases between. CDR3 length equals 15 residues. In germline, CDR1 is WSHSY, CDR2 SAAADI. CDR3 coding DNA: TGCGCCAGCAGTGAGTCGGGGGGGCGGGATCAGCCCCAGCATTTT. This gives the protein CASSESGGRDQPQHF.

The chain links TRBV19 to TRBJ1-1; D is ambiguous. V dropped 6 bases and J dropped 2 bases, with 10 bases sitting between them. The CDR3 spans 13 residues. CDR1 and CDR2 (germline): LNHDA, SQIVND (reference sequence). The CDR3 is CASSLWRNTEAFF. The CDR3 region has the DNA TGTGCCAGTAGCTTATGGAGAAACACTGAAGCTTTCTTT.

The CDR3 reads CASSLAVGQRTNTIYF. As DNA, the CDR3 is TGTGCCAGCAGCTTGGCCGTAGGACAGCGAACCAACACCATATATTTT. This chain connects TRBV5-6 to TRBJ1-3; a weak D match, TRBD1 (6 bases). The V gene's germline CDR1 is SGHDT and CDR2 YYEEEE. V lost 0 bases and J 7 bases, leaving 17 bases between the germline ends. This CDR3 is built from 16 residues.

V usage is TRBV5-4 and J usage is TRBJ2-5; 10 bases agree with TRBD2. Trimming cost V 5 bases and J 1 base; bases outside gene matches: 5. The CDR3 has 15 amino acids. The germline V gene encodes CDR1 SGHNT and CDR2 YYREEE (reference sequence). CDR3 sequence reads: CASRGRTSGQETQYF. The CDR3 nucleotides read TGTGCCAGCAGGGGTAGGACTAGCGGCCAAGAGACCCAGTACTTC.

About this clone: At one end, the junction sequence differs from germline, possibly due to a read error. The CDR3 DNA follows: TGTTCCAGCAGCTCCGGGACAGGGTTAGGAGAGACCCAGTACTTC. Encoded protein: CSSSSGTGLGETQYF. The chain is built from TRBV7-9 and TRBJ2-5; TRBD1 agrees at 9 bases. Germline V gene lookup returns CDR1 SEHNR and CDR2 FQNEAQ (reference sequence). The CDR3 extends over 15 amino acids. The full variable domain, with the rest looked up from reference TRBV7-9 and TRBJ2-5, is DTGVSQNPRHKITKRGQNVTFRCDPISEHNRLYWYRQTLGQGPEFLTYFQNEAQLEKSRLLSDRFSAERPKGSFSTLEIQRTEQGDSAMYLCSSSSGTGLGETQYFGPGTRLLVL.

This clone was counted a few times. The chain employs TRBV11-2 and TRBJ2-7; possibly TRBD2 for D (6 bases). V dropped 5 bases and J dropped 4 bases, with 12 bases sitting between them. This CDR3 is 13 amino acids long. Looked up from germline, CDR1 is SGHAT and CDR2 is FQNNGV. The CDR3, as DNA: TGTGCCAGCAGCGCTCGGAGGGGTTACGAGCAGTACTTC. Amino acids: CASSARRGYEQYF.

The CDR3 loop reads CASSVLAGGSLITDTQYF. CDR3 bases: TGTGCCAGCAGCGTACTAGCGGGAGGTTCCCTTATCACAGATACGCAGTATTTT. The chain recombines TRBV9 with TRBJ2-3, with TRBD2 matching 11 bases. J gave up 2 bases and V 1 base, and 9 bases lay outside the gene matches. The CDR3 extends over 18 amino acids. Germline lookup yields CDR1 SGDLS and CDR2 YYNGEE.

V and J are TRBV18 and TRBJ2-7; 8 positions match TRBD2. Germline assignment: CDR1 KGHSH and CDR2 LQKENI. With 3 bases clipped from V and 2 bases from J, the junction kept 3 bases outside the gene matches. This CDR3 is built from 14 residues. DNA for the CDR3: TGTGCCAGCTCACCGACTAGCGCAGCCTACGAGCAGTACTTC. Protein product: CASSPTSAAYEQYF.